This is a list of T cell receptor beta chains from one sample in a study of cytomegalovirus exposure and HLA in healthy donors. Clones were sequenced by immunoSEQ multiplex PCR, and TCRdb holds only the in-frame ones, with some missing. This table holds roughly 150,000 clones, approximately 84% found once. Sequenced sample: PBMCs. The receptor set was obtained from a young man in good health and CMV-seropositive. Both conserved end residues are part of each CDR3. A D gene is named only where the DNA matches it firmly. Where a row states a size, it is once, few, many or the class of an expanded clone; other rows omit it.

v_gene	abundance	j_gene	d_gene	len	CDR3aa	CDR3nt
TRBV4-1	NA	TRBJ2-2	NA	16	CASSQEGGGSGGELFF	TGCGCCAGCAGCCAAGAAGGGGGAGGGTCGGGCGGGGAGCTGTTTTTT
TRBV15	NA	TRBJ2-5	TRBD1	16	CATSRGGTGIQETQYF	TGTGCCACCAGCAGGGGGGGGACAGGGATTCAAGAGACCCAGTACTTC
TRBV11-3	NA	TRBJ2-2	NA	15	CASSLSRGYTGELFF	TGTGCCAGCAGCCTAAGTCGGGGATACACCGGGGAGCTGTTTTTT
TRBV30	NA	TRBJ2-5	TRBD1	12	CAWRGQGRTQYF	TGTGCCTGGAGGGGACAGGGCCGCACCCAGTACTTC
TRBV27	NA	TRBJ1-5	NA	14	CASSLQGLGQPQHF	TGTGCCAGCAGTTTGCAGGGGTTGGGGCAGCCCCAGCATTTT
TRBV4-1	NA	TRBJ1-2	NA	15	CASSQGAGKDYGYTF	TGCGCCAGCAGCCAAGGGGCAGGGAAAGATTATGGCTACACCTTC
TRBV19	NA	TRBJ2-7	NA	12	CASSGGTHEQYF	TGTGCCAGTAGTGGTGGGACACACGAGCAGTACTTC
TRBV30	NA	TRBJ2-7	TRBD2	14	CAWSRGTSGYEQYF	TGTGCCTGGAGCCGAGGGACTAGCGGCTACGAGCAGTACTTC
TRBV14	NA	TRBJ2-7	TRBD2	15	CASSRPGLGHYEQYF	TGTGCCAGCAGCAGACCGGGACTAGGTCACTACGAGCAGTACTTC
TRBV7-2	NA	TRBJ2-2	NA	16	CASSLRGGRRTGELFF	TGTGCCAGCAGCTTACGTGGAGGGCGGCGAACCGGGGAGCTGTTTTTT
TRBV5-1	NA	TRBJ2-1	NA	15	CASSLDFGGYNEQFF	TGCGCCAGCAGCCTAGACTTTGGAGGGTACAATGAGCAGTTCTTC
TRBV12-5	NA	TRBJ2-3	TRBD2	17	CASGLQGALAGADTQYF	TGTGCTAGTGGTTTGCAAGGTGCCCTAGCGGGAGCAGATACGCAGTATTTT
TRBV7-3	NA	TRBJ2-1	TRBD2	16	CASSLIEREGHYEQFF	TGTGCCAGCAGCTTAATCGAGCGGGAGGGCCACTATGAGCAGTTCTTC
TRBV18	NA	TRBJ1-1	TRBD1	14	CASSPGTENTEAFF	TGTGCCAGCTCACCAGGGACAGAGAACACTGAAGCTTTCTTT
TRBV9	once	TRBJ1-5	NA	15	CASSPGAGDGQPQHF	TGTGCCAGCAGCCCAGGTGCGGGGGACGGGCAGCCCCAGCATTTT
TRBV6-4	NA	TRBJ2-2	TRBD2	15	CASALLAGATGELFF	TGTGCCTCAGCGTTACTAGCGGGGGCCACCGGGGAGCTGTTTTTT
TRBV5-4	NA	TRBJ2-2	TRBD2	16	CASSLLAGGPPGELFF	TGTGCCAGCAGCTTACTAGCGGGAGGGCCCCCCGGGGAGCTGTTTTTT
TRBV7-3	NA	TRBJ2-4	TRBD1	15	CASSLHPDRGNIQYF	TGTGCCAGCAGCTTACACCCGGACAGGGGGAACATTCAGTACTTC
TRBV27	NA	TRBJ1-4	NA	14	CASSLRQANEKLFF	TGTGCCAGCAGTTTACGGCAGGCTAACGAAAAACTGTTTTTT
TRBV7-3	NA	TRBJ2-3	NA	17	CASSSPAAGSHTDTQYF	TGTGCCAGCAGCTCCCCCGCAGCCGGGTCGCACACAGATACGCAGTATTTT
TRBV4-1	NA	TRBJ2-7	TRBD1	15	CASSQTGQATYEQYF	TGCGCCAGCAGCCAAACAGGACAGGCGACCTACGAGCAGTACTTC
TRBV7-2	NA	TRBJ2-2	TRBD2	17	CASSSYSGRANTGELFF	TGTGCCAGCAGCTCCTATAGCGGGAGGGCAAACACCGGGGAGCTGTTTTTT